These 13 T cell receptor beta chains were sequenced from one sample in a study of beta chain features in type 1 diabetes. The whole isolated RNA underwent reverse transcription, so sequencing captured expressed TCRB transcripts. The assay was immunoSEQ multiplex PCR, and TCRdb's table has in-frame clones only and misses some. Here the sample spans 350,000 to 450,000 clones, more than 11% being singletons. The sequenced sample consisted of naive CD4+ T cells from blood. Receptors originate from a man aged 25-40 years in good health.

This clone was seen more than once but under ten times. The chain combines TRBV5-4 with TRBJ2-7, with D tentatively TRBD1 or TRBD2 (5 bases each). The germline V gene encodes CDR1 SGHNT and CDR2 YYREEE (reference sequence). The V gene lost 5 bases and the J gene lost 0 bases, with 15 bases spanning the gap. The CDR3 spans 15 residues. CDR3 DNA sequence: TGTGCCAGCAGTCCGGGACCCCTCGGCTCCTACGAGCAGTACTTC. This codes for CASSPGPLGSYEQYF.

The chain links TRBV5-4 to TRBJ1-2; TRBD1 matches 7 bases. This CDR3 has 14 amino acids. V lost 3 bases, J lost 0 bases, and 2 bases stayed unmatched. The germline V gene encodes CDR1 SGHNT and CDR2 YYREEE (reference sequence). The CDR3 coding sequence is TGTGCCAGCAGCTCCGACAGGGCTAACTATGGCTACACCTTC. As protein: CASSSDRANYGYTF.

This chain joins TRBV2 and TRBJ2-3, with D maybe TRBD2 (6 bases). Germline V gene data show CDR1 as SNHLY and CDR2 as FYNNEI. V lost 6 bases and J lost 1, with 8 bases in between. The CDR3 covers 13 residues. The DNA for the CDR3 is TGTGCCAGCAGCGGGGGACGCACAGATACGCAGTATTTT. Translating gives CASSGGRTDTQYF.

This clone appeared a few times. CDR3 protein: CASSVSVRGSWNEQFF. Here the CDR3 DNA reads TGTGCCAGCAGCGTATCTGTGCGGGGGTCGTGGAATGAGCAGTTCTTC. The J gene is TRBJ2-1, the V gene TRBV9, with TRBD2 matching 7 bases. The CDR3 length is 16 residues. CDR1 is SGDLS and CDR2 is YYNGEE in the germline V gene. V shed 1 base and J 7 bases; nucleotides not matched to a gene: 11.

This clone has just a few counts. The chain recombines TRBV7-9 with TRBJ1-5; D is unresolved. V was cut by 5 bases and J by 4 bases, with 9 bases left in between. The germline gives CDR1 SEHNR, CDR2 FQNEAQ (reference sequence). The CDR3 loop spans 13 amino acids. CDR3 sequence reads: CASSADTNQPQHF. CDR3 DNA sequence: TGTGCCAGCAGCGCTGACACAAATCAGCCCCAGCATTTT.

This clone was recorded a few times. The chain links TRBV2 to TRBJ2-3; D is perhaps TRBD1 (6 bases). The ends were cut back, 6 bases at V and 2 bases at J, with 18 bases in the middle. The CDR3 has 16 residues. Germline assignment: CDR1 SNHLY and CDR2 FYNNEI. The DNA for the CDR3 is TGTGCCAGCAGCGAACTTCAGGGGACCTTCACAGATACGCAGTATTTT. Amino acids: CASSELQGTFTDTQYF. Based on the CDR3 plus reference TRBV2 and TRBJ2-3, the full variable domain is EPEVTQTPSHQVTQMGQEVILRCVPISNHLYFYWYRQILGQKVEFLVSFYNNEISEKSEIFDDQFSVERPDGSNFTLKIRSTKLEDSAMYFCASSELQGTFTDTQYFGPGTRLTVL.

In this sample, this clone turned up a few times. J is TRBJ1-3 and V is TRBV15; D unresolved. CDR1 is LNHNV and CDR2 is YYDKDF in the germline V gene (reference sequence). This CDR3 has 14 amino acids. Between the trimmed V and J ends, which lost 8 bases and 4 bases, there was a span of 15 bases. The DNA for the CDR3 is TGTGCCACCGGCACTTCTTATCCGGGAAACACCATATATTTT. It is translated as CATGTSYPGNTIYF.

The chain has TRBV30 and TRBJ1-2, with D tentatively TRBD1 (5 bases). This CDR3 contains 12 residues. The germline CDR1 and CDR2 sequences are GTSNPN and SVGIG (reference sequence). V was pared by 3 bases and J by 7 bases, with 12 bases between. This CDR3 is CAWRPTGIGYTF. DNA of the CDR3: TGTGCCTGGAGGCCCACAGGTATTGGCTACACCTTC.

The chain joins TRBV6-5 to TRBJ2-3; D is possibly TRBD2 (6 bases). Trimming took off 7 bases at V and 6 bases at J, with 11 bases between the two ends. CDR3 size: 12 residues. CDR1 and CDR2 from the germline V gene are MNHEY and SVGAGI. The CDR3 protein is CASTGGRDTQYF. CDR3 nucleotide sequence: TGTGCCAGCACCGGGGGACGGGATACGCAGTATTTT.

This clone was seen a handful of times. The chain links TRBV6-5 to TRBJ2-2; D gene uncertain. Between the trimmed V and J ends, which lost 4 bases and 6 bases, there was a span of 12 bases. CDR1 and CDR2 from the germline V gene are MNHEY and SVGAGI. This CDR3 comprises 14 residues. CDR3 loop: CASSLLRTSGELFF. The CDR3 DNA is TGTGCCAGCAGTTTACTGCGGACGTCCGGGGAGCTGTTTTTT.

This clone was recorded a few times. The chain has TRBV15 and TRBJ2-1, with D unclear. Trimming removed 1 base from V and 6 bases from J, with 4 bases in between. The CDR3 is 12 residues long. The germline V gene has CDR1 LNHNV and CDR2 YYDKDF (reference sequence). CDR3 bases: TGTGCCACCAGCAGAGCGAGCAATGAGCAGTTCTTC. It codes for CATSRASNEQFF.

The chain uses TRBV11-2 and TRBJ2-3; perhaps TRBD2 as D (6 bases). Trimming shortened V by 5 bases and J by 6 bases, and 21 bases separated the two germline ends. Germline V lookup: CDR1 SGHAT, CDR2 FQNNGV. This CDR3 is built from 16 residues. The CDR3 region is CASSPAGRAGPDTQYF. In nucleotides, the CDR3 is TGTGCCAGCAGCCCGGCGGGACGCGCTGGGCCGGATACGCAGTATTTT.

V is TRBV5-4 and J is TRBJ1-6; 7 positions match TRBD1. Trimming removed 3 bases from V and 9 bases from J; junction bases left unmatched: 9. There are 15 residues in the CDR3. Looked up from germline, CDR1 is SGHNT and CDR2 is YYREEE (reference sequence). CDR3 protein: CASSSEGTASSPLHF. The CDR3 region has the DNA TGTGCCAGCAGCTCGGAGGGGACAGCTAGTTCACCCCTCCACTTT.